Below, 9 T cell receptor beta chains from the same sample are listed, as sequenced in a study of OX40 agonist ivuxolimab in advanced cancers. TCRdb's table, derived via immunoSEQ multiplex PCR, lists solely in-frame clones and lacks some. Here the sample spans 20,000 to 25,000 clones, just over 90% being singletons. The source was CD4+ or CD8+ T cells sorted from blood, collected in a trial of the OX40 agonist ivuxolimab. The origin of the receptors is an adult with an advanced solid tumor such as melanoma, head and neck, liver or kidney cancer.

V and J are TRBV29-1 and TRBJ2-1, with TRBD2 matching over 11 bases. Trimming removed 6 bases from V and 7 bases from J; junction bases left unmatched: 11. Germline V gives CDR1 SQVTM, CDR2 ANQGSEA. The CDR3 has 15 residues. CDR3: CSVADLAGGLNEQFF. The CDR3 DNA is TGCAGCGTCGCGGACTTAGCGGGGGGGCTTAATGAGCAGTTCTTC.

The table lists this clone with a count of one. The chain couples TRBV6-5 to TRBJ2-1; TRBD2 matches at 9 bases. The trim removed 2 bases at V and 13 bases at J, leaving 0 bases unmatched. Per germline, CDR1 MNHEY and CDR2 SVGAGI. The CDR3 loop spans 11 amino acids. CDR3 residues: CASSYGTSQFF. The CDR3 coding sequence is TGTGCCAGCAGTTACGGGACTAGCCAGTTCTTC.

The gene calls are TRBV30 and TRBJ2-3; D is uncertain. The length of the CDR3 is 15 residues. Trimming cost V 2 bases and J 0 bases, with 12 bases left between them. Germline V gene sequence: CDR1 GTSNPN, CDR2 SVGIG (reference sequence). The CDR3 region is CAWSPGGASTDTQYF. CDR3 bases: TGTGCCTGGAGTCCTGGCGGTGCTAGCACAGATACGCAGTATTTT.

This clone was seen just once. The rearrangement uses TRBV19 and TRBJ1-4, with D unresolved. In germline, CDR1 is LNHDA, CDR2 SQIVND (reference sequence). Trimming pared 3 bases from V and 2 bases from J, leaving 22 bases between. The CDR3 extends over 19 amino acids. The CDR3 loop is CASSIWSYRLESTNEKLFF. Written as DNA, the CDR3 is TGTGCCAGTAGTATCTGGAGTTACAGATTAGAGTCGACTAATGAAAAACTGTTTTTT.

J is TRBJ1-2 and V is TRBV25-1; D is perhaps TRBD1 (5 bases). V lost 3 bases and J lost 4, with 6 bases in between. CDR1 is MGHDK, CDR2 SYGVNS, per germline. CDR3 size: 12 residues. The CDR3 spells CASSETVYGYTF. The CDR3 DNA reads TGTGCCAGCAGTGAGACAGTCTATGGCTACACCTTC.

The rearrangement joins TRBV5-1 to TRBJ2-3; 7 bases line up with TRBD2. CDR3 size: 16 residues. The junction had 9 bases not matched to a gene; V was cut back by 4 bases and J by 1 base. Germline V gene lookup returns CDR1 SGHRS and CDR2 YFSETQ. The chain's CDR3 is CASSPRLASRTDTQYF. The CDR3 DNA reads as TGCGCCAGCAGCCCCAGACTAGCCTCACGCACAGATACGCAGTATTTT.

The sample holds one count of this clone. This sequence joins TRBV4-1 and TRBJ2-7; 8 bases align to TRBD1. This CDR3 region has 16 residues. CDR1 and CDR2 from the germline V gene are MGHRA and YSYEKL. V dropped 2 bases and J dropped 5; count of bases not matched to a gene: 11. In DNA form, the CDR3 reads TGCGCCAGCAGCCAACAATCAGGGGGCAGTCTGAACGAGCAGTACTTC. Its protein product is CASSQQSGGSLNEQYF.

The rearrangement uses TRBV27 and TRBJ2-1; weak D call: TRBD2 (6 bases). Germline-derived CDR1 and CDR2 are MNHEY and SMNVEV (reference sequence). The CDR3 runs 13 residues. Trimming removed 5 bases from V and 6 bases from J, with 11 bases in between. The CDR3 bases are TGTGCCAGCAGTCTGGGACTCGGCAATGAGCAGTTCTTC. Translation: CASSLGLGNEQFF.

The chain uses TRBV27 and TRBJ2-7; D is perhaps TRBD2 (5 bases). The CDR3 is made up of 12 amino acids. Germline lookup yields CDR1 MNHEY and CDR2 SMNVEV (reference sequence). Trimming shortened V by 6 bases and J by 1 base, and 7 bases separated the two germline ends. CDR3 in amino acids: CASSGDSYEQYF. The CDR3 nucleotides read TGTGCCAGCAGCGGGGATTCCTACGAGCAGTACTTC.